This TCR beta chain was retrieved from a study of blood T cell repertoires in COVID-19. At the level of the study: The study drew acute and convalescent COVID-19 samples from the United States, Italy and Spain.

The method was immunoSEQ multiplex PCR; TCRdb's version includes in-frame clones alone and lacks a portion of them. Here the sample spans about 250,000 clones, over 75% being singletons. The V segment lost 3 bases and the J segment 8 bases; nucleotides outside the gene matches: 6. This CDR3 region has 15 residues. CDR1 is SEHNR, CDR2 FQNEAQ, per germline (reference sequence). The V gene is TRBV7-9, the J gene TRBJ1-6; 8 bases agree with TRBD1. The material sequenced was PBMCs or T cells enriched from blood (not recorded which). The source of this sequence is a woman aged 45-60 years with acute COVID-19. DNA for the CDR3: TGTGCCAGCAGCTTGACAGGGGCAGGGGATTCACCCCTCCACTTT. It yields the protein CASSLTGAGDSPLHF. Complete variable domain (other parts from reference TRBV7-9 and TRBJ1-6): DTGVSQNPRHKITKRGQNVTFRCDPISEHNRLYWYRQTLGQGPEFLTYFQNEAQLEKSRLLSDRFSAERPKGSFSTLEIQRTEQGDSAMYLCASSLTGAGDSPLHFGNGTRLTVT.